This T cell receptor (beta chain) was found in a study of beta chain features in type 1 diabetes. Study-level results: Insertions at VDJ junctions were less frequent in type 1 diabetes patients. These patients also deleted more nucleotides at the same junctions.

Germline values: CDR1 SGHNT, CDR2 YYREEE (reference sequence). The CDR3 spans 15 residues. Isolated RNA was reverse transcribed in full, so expressed TCRB transcripts were sequenced. Clones were sequenced by immunoSEQ multiplex PCR, and TCRdb holds only the in-frame ones, with some missing. Of under 900,000 clones listed, about a sixth are singletons. A few counts support this clone. No antigen is known for it. Relative to the germline gene, one junction end is altered; a read error may explain this. Source material: naive CD4+ T cells from blood. This chain connects TRBV5-4 to TRBJ2-7; 10 bases fit TRBD1. The origin of this receptor is a woman aged 18-29 years in good health. The CDR3 reads CASSQAGTGVYEQYF. In DNA, the CDR3 is TGCGCCAGCAGCCAAGCCGGGACAGGGGTTTACGAGCAGTACTTC. The variable domain in full, completed from reference TRBV5-4 and TRBJ2-7, reads ETGVTQSPTHLIKTRGQQVTLRCSSQSGHNTVSWYQQALGQGPQFIFQYYREEENGRGNFPPRFSGLQFPNYSSELNVNALELDDSALYLCASSQAGTGVYEQYFGPGTRLTVT.